These 6 T cell receptor beta chains were all obtained from the same sample, sequenced in a study of cytomegalovirus exposure and HLA in healthy donors. The study ran its PCR with 60 Vbeta and 13 Jbeta primers. Using immunoSEQ multiplex PCR, the repertoire was profiled, and TCRdb retains in-frame clones only, with some absent. The sample includes some 82,000 clones. The sequenced sample was PBMCs. The receptors come from a woman aged 25 to 39 in good health and CMV-seronegative.

V and J are TRBV19 and TRBJ2-1; 10 nucleotides align to TRBD2. CDR1 and CDR2 from the germline V gene are LNHDA and SQIVND (reference sequence). The V and J ends lost 3 bases and 6 bases, in that order; junction bases with no gene match: 5. The CDR3 spans 15 residues. CDR3 loop: CASSIPSGRANEQFF. The DNA of the CDR3 is TGTGCCAGTAGTATTCCCAGCGGGAGGGCCAATGAGCAGTTCTTC.

The rearrangement uses TRBV19 and TRBJ1-4, with 8 positions matching TRBD1. The CDR3 covers 13 residues. Losses at the gene ends were 4 bases for V and 8 bases for J; bases not matched to a gene: 3. CDR1 LNHDA and CDR2 SQIVND come from the germline V gene (reference sequence). The CDR3 protein is CASSTGGREKLFF. In nucleotides, the CDR3 is TGTGCCAGTAGTACAGGGGGCCGAGAAAAACTGTTTTTT.

This rearrangement joins TRBV6-5 to TRBJ1-1, with 8 bases fitting TRBD1. The junction had 4 bases not matched to a gene; V was cut back by 6 bases and J by 4 bases. This CDR3 spans 13 amino acids. Germline V gene data show CDR1 as MNHEY and CDR2 as SVGAGI. The CDR3 reads CASSTGGFTEAFF. The CDR3, as DNA: TGTGCCAGCAGCACAGGGGGATTCACTGAAGCTTTCTTT.

The CDR3 bases are TGTGCCAGCAGTTTGGCGGTCCAAGAGACCCAGTACTTC. It codes for CASSLAVQETQYF. This chain connects TRBV7-9 to TRBJ2-5; D gene uncertain. Germline loops: CDR1 SEHNR, CDR2 FQNEAQ (reference sequence). The CDR3 is 13 residues long. Trimming stripped 6 bases from V and 1 base from J, with 9 bases between.

This chain uses TRBV4-2 with TRBJ2-5; TRBD2 agrees at 8 bases. V was pared by 1 base and J by 5 bases, with 6 bases of the junction left unmatched. Germline V CDR1 and CDR2: LGHNA, YNFKEQ. The CDR3 contains 15 residues. The CDR3 sequence: CASSQVRGGGETQYF. The CDR3, as DNA: TGTGCCAGCAGCCAAGTGAGAGGCGGGGGGGAGACCCAGTACTTC.

This chain connects TRBV5-8 to TRBJ2-5; a weak D match, TRBD2 (7 bases). V dropped 4 bases and J dropped 4 bases, with 20 bases sitting between them. CDR3 length: 16 amino acids. CDR1 and CDR2 from the germline V gene are SGHTS and YDEGEE. The DNA of the CDR3 is TGTGCCAGCAGCCTAAAGACAGGACTAGGAGGAGAGACCCAGTACTTC. Translating it yields CASSLKTGLGGETQYF. The full variable domain, in which reference TRBV5-8 and TRBJ2-5 provide the parts outside the CDR3, is EAGVTQSPTHLIKTRGQQATLRCSPISGHTSVYWYQQALGLGLQFLLWYDEGEERNRGNFPPRFSGRQFPNYSSELNVNALELEDSALYLCASSLKTGLGGETQYFGPGTRLLVL.